Listed here is a single T cell receptor (beta chain). Its antigen is undetermined. This sample stems from a study of cytomegalovirus exposure and HLA in healthy donors. Overall study results and limits: No immune exposure information besides CMV serostatus was available. HLA alleles showed associations with fewer than 20,000 TCR beta sequences in a later analysis, at a 0.05 false discovery rate. Rarity marked most TCR sequences, yet some public TCRs occurred in many donors.

PCR employed 60 Vbeta and 13 Jbeta primers. Libraries were prepared by immunoSEQ multiplex PCR; TCRdb keeps only in-frame clonotypes and omits some of them. The sample lists more than 150,000 clones; approximately 85% were seen once. The CDR3 has 15 residues. V shed 5 bases, J shed 5 bases, and the junction held 10 bases outside the gene matches. CDR1 is MRHNA and CDR2 is SNTAGT in the germline V gene. The chain combines TRBV6-4 with TRBJ2-3, with TRBD2 matching 7 bases. The sequence came from a man younger than 35 in good health and CMV-seropositive. The sequenced sample consisted of PBMCs. CDR3 region: CASSFGLEGRDTQYF. Written as DNA, the CDR3 is TGTGCCAGCAGTTTCGGACTAGAGGGGCGAGATACGCAGTATTTT.